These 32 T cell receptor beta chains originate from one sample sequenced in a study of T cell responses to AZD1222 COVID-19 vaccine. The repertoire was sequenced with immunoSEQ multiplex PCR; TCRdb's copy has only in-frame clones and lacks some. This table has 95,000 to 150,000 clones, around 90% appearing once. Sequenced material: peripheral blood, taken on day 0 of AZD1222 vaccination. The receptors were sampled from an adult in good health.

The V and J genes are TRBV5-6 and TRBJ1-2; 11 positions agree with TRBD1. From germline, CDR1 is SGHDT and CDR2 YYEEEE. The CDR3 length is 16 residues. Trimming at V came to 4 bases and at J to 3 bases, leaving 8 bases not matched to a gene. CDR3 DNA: TGTGCCAGCAGCGGGCGGGACAGGGGGTTTGACTATGGCTACACCTTC. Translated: CASSGRDRGFDYGYTF. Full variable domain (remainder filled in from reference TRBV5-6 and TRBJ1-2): DAGVTQSPTHLIKTRGQQVTLRCSPKSGHDTVSWYQQALGQGPQFIFQYYEEEERQRGNFPDRFSGHQFPNYSSELNVNALLLGDSALYLCASSGRDRGFDYGYTFGSGTRLTVV.

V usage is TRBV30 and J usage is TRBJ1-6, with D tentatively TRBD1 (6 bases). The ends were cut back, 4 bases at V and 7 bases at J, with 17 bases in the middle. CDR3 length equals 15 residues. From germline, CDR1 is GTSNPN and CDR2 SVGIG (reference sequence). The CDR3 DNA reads TGTGCCTGGAAGAAACAGGGCCGGGGGAATTCACCCCTCCACTTT. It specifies CAWKKQGRGNSPLHF.

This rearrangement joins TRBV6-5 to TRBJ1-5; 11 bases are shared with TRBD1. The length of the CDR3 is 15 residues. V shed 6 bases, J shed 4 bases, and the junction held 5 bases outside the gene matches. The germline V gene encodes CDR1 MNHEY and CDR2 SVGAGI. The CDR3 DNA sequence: TGTGCCAGCAGGCCCGGGACAGGGGGGAATCAGCCCCAGCATTTT. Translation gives CASRPGTGGNQPQHF.

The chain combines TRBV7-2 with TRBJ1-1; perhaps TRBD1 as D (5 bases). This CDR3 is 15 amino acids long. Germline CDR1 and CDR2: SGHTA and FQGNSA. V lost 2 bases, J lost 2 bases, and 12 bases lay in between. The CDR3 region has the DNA TGTGCCAGCAGCTTACAGATGGGGCTAAACACTGAAGCTTTCTTT. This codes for CASSLQMGLNTEAFF. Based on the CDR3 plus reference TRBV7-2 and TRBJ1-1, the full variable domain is GAGVSQSPSNKVTEKGKDVELRCDPISGHTALYWYRQSLGQGLEFLIYFQGNSAPDKSGLPSDRFSAERTGGSVSTLTIQRTQQEDSAVYLCASSLQMGLNTEAFFGQGTRLTVV.

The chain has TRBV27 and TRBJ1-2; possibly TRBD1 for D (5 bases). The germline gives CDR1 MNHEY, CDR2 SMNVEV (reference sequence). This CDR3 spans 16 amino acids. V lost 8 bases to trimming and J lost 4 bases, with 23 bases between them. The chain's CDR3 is CASASILEGLVYGYTF. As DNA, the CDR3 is TGTGCCAGCGCATCAATCTTGGAGGGGCTTGTCTATGGCTACACCTTC.

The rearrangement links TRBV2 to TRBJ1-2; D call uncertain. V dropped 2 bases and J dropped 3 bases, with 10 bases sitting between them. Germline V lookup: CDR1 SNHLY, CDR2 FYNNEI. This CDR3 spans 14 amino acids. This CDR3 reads CASSERHGDYGYTF. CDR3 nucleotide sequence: TGTGCCAGCAGTGAACGGCACGGGGACTATGGCTACACCTTC.

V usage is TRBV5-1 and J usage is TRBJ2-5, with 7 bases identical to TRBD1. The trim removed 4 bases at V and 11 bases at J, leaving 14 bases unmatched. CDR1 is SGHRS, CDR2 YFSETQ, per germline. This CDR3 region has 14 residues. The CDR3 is CASSPDSQGVGQYF. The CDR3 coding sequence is TGCGCCAGCAGCCCAGACTCCCAGGGGGTAGGACAGTACTTC.

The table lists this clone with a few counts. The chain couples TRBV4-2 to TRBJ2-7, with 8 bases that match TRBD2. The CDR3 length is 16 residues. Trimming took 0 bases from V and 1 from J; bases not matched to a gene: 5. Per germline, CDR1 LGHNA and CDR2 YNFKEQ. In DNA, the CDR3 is TGTGCCAGCAGCCAAGAAAACGGGGGGGCGTCCTACGAGCAGTACTTC. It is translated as CASSQENGGASYEQYF.

The CDR3 loop reads CASSATRSNEQFF. CDR3 DNA sequence: TGTGCCAGCAGCGCAACTAGGTCAAATGAGCAGTTCTTC. The chain has TRBV7-7 and TRBJ2-1; perhaps TRBD2 as D (5 bases). The germline CDR1 and CDR2 sequences are SSHAT and FNYEAQ (reference sequence). The CDR3 length is 13 residues. Trimming cost V 5 bases and J 7 bases, with 12 bases left between them.

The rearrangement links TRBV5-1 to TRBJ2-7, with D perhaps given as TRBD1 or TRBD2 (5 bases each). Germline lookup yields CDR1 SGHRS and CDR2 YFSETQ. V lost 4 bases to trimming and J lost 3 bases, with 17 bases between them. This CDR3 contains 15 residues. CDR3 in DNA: TGCGCCAGCAGCCGGGATCCGGGACGGCTCTACGAGCAGTACTTC. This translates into CASSRDPGRLYEQYF.

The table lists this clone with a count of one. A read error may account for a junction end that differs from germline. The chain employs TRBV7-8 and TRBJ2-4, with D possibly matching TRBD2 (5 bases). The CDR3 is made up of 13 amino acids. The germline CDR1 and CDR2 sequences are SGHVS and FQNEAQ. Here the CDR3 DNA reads TGTGCCAGCAGCTTAGATGGACGGCAGCGAGGGCACTTC. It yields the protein CASSLDGRQRGHF.

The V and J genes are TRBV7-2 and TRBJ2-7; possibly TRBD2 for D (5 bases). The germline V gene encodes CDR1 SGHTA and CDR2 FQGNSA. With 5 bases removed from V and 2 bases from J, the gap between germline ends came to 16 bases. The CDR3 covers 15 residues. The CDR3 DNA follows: TGTGCCAGCAGCCAGAGAGGGTTCCTCCCCTACGAGCAGTACTTC. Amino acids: CASSQRGFLPYEQYF.

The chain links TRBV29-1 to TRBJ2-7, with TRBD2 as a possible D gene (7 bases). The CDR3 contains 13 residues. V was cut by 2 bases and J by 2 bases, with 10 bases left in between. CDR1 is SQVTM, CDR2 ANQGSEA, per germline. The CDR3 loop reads CSVETGGTYEQYF. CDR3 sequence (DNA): TGCAGCGTTGAAACGGGGGGCACCTACGAGCAGTACTTC.

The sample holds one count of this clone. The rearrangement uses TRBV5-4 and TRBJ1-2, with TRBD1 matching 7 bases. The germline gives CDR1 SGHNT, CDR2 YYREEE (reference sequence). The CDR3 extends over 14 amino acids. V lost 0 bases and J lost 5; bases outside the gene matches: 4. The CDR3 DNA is TGTGCCAGCAGCTTGGGGGACAGAGAGTATGGCTACACCTTC. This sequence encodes CASSLGDREYGYTF.

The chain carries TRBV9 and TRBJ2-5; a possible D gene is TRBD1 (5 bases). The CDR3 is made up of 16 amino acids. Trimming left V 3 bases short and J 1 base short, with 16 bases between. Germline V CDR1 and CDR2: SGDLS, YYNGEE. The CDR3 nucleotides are TGTGCCAGCAGCGCTTACTCCCGGACATTCCAAGAGACCCAGTACTTC. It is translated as CASSAYSRTFQETQYF.

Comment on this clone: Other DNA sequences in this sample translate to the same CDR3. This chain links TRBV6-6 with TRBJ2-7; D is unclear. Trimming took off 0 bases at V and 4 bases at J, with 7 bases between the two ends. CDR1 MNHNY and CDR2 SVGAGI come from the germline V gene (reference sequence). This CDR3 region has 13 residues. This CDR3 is CASSYSYRYEQYF. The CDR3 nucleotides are TGTGCCAGCAGTTACTCGTATAGGTACGAGCAGTACTTC.

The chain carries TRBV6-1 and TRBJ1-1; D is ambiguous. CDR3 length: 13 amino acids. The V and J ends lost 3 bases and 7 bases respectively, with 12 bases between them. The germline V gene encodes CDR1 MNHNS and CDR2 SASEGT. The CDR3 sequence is CASSENTYNEAFF. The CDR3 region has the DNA TGTGCCAGCAGTGAGAACACTTATAATGAAGCTTTCTTT.

CDR3 in DNA: TGTGCCAGCAGCCAAGCCCTATTCTCCTCTGGAAACACCATATATTTT. Its translation is CASSQALFSSGNTIYF. This chain uses TRBV3-1 (or the pseudogene TRBV3-2) with TRBJ1-3; D is ambiguous. The CDR3 is 16 residues long. Trimming shortened V by 1 base and J by 0 bases, and 10 bases separated the two germline ends. CDR1 LGHDT and CDR2 YNNKEL come from the germline V gene (reference sequence).

CDR3 sequence reads: CASSYPGQLGYTF. CDR3 coding DNA: TGTGCCAGCAGTTACCCGGGACAGTTGGGCTACACCTTC. The chain recombines TRBV6-5 with TRBJ1-2, with 7 bases that match TRBD1. V was pared by 2 bases and J by 8 bases, with 5 bases of the junction left unmatched. The CDR3 sequence is 13 residues long. Per germline, CDR1 MNHEY and CDR2 SVGAGI.

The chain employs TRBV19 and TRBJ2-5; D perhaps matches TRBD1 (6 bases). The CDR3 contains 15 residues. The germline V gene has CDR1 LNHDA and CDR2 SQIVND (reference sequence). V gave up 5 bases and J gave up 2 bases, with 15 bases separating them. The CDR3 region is CASSRIGQGQETQYF. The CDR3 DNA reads TGTGCCAGTAGTCGGATAGGGCAGGGGCAAGAGACCCAGTACTTC.

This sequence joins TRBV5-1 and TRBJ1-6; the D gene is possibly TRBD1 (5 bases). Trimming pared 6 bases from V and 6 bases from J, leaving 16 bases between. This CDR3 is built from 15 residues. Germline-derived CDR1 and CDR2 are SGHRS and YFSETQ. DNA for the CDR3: TGCGCCAGCACCGAGGCAGGGACCTTTAATTCACCCCTCCACTTT. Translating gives CASTEAGTFNSPLHF.

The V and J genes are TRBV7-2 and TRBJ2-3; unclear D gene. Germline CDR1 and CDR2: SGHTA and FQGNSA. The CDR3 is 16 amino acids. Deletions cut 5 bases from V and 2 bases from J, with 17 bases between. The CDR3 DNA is TGTGCCAGCAGCCCCGGGCCCTATAGGATCACAGATACGCAGTATTTT. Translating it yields CASSPGPYRITDTQYF.

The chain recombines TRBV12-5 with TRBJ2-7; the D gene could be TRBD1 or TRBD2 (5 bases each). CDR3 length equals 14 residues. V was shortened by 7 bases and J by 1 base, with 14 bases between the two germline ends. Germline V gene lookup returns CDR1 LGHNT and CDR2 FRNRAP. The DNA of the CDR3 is TGTGCTAGTGCCCCGGGGCCCCGGTCCTACGAGCAGTACTTC. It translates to CASAPGPRSYEQYF. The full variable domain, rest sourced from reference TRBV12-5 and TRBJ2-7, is DARVTQTPRHKVTEMGQEVTMRCQPILGHNTVFWYRQTMMQGLELLAYFRNRAPLDDSGMPKDRFSAEMPDATLATLKIQPSEPRDSAVYFCASAPGPRSYEQYFGPGTRLTVT.

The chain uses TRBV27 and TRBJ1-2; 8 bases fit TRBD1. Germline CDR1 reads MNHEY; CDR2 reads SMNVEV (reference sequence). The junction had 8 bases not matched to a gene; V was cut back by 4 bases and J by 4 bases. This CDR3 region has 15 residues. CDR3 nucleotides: TGTGCCAGCAGTTCCCGACAGGGGCGGGTCTATGGCTACACCTTC. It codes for CASSSRQGRVYGYTF.

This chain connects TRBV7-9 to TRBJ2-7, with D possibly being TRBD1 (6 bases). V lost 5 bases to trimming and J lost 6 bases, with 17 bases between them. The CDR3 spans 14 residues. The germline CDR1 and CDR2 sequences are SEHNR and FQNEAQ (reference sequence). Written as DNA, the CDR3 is TGTGCCAGCAGCGCACCTGACAGGTACGGCGAGCAGTACTTC. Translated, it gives CASSAPDRYGEQYF.

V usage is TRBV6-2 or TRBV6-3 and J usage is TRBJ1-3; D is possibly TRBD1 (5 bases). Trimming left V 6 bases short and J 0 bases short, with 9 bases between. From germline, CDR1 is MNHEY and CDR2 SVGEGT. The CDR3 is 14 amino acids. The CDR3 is CASSWDRSGNTIYF. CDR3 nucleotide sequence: TGTGCCAGCAGCTGGGACCGCTCTGGAAACACCATATATTTT.

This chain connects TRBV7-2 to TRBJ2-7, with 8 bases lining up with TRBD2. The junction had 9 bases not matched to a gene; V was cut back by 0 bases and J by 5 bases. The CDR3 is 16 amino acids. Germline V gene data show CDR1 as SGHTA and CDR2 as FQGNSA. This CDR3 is CASSLARAGGANEQYF. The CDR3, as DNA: TGTGCCAGCAGCTTAGCGAGGGCGGGGGGAGCGAACGAGCAGTACTTC.

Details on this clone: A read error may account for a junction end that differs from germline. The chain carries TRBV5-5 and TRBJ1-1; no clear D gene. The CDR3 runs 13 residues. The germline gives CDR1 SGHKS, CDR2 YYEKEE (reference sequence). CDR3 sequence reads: CASRLDLNTEAFF. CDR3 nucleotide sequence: TGTGCCAGCAGATTGGACTTGAACACTGAAGCTTTCTTT.

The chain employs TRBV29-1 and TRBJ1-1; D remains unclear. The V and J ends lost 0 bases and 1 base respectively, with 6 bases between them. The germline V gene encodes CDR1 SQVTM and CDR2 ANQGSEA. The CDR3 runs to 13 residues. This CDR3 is CSVEDRRNTEAFF. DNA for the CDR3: TGCAGCGTTGAAGACAGAAGGAACACTGAAGCTTTCTTT.

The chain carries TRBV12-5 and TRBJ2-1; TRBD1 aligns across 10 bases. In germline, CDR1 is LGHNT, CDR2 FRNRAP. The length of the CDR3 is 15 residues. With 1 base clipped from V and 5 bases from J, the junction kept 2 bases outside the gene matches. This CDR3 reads CASGLGTGGNNEQFF. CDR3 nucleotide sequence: TGTGCTAGTGGTTTGGGGACAGGGGGGAACAATGAGCAGTTCTTC.

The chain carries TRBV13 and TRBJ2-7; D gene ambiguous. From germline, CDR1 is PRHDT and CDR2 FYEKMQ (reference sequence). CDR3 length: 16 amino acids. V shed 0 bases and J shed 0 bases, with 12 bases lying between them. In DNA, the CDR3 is TGTGCCAGCAGCTTAGGGTCGGTATTTAGCTCCTACGAGCAGTACTTC. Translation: CASSLGSVFSSYEQYF.

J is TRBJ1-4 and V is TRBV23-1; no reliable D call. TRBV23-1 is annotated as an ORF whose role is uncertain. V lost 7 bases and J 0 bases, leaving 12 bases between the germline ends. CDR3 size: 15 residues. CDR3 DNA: TGCGCCAGCATCCCCTCGAGGACAACTAATGAAAAACTGTTTTTT. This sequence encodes CASIPSRTTNEKLFF.